Reported below is one TCR beta chain. Cohort 3 recovered donors had two negative PCRs, clearance, or symptom resolution. Germline V gene sequence: CDR1 SGHAT, CDR2 FQNNGV. V lost 0 bases and J lost 3, with 17 bases in between. CDR3 length equals 17 residues. The data originate from a study of blood T cell repertoires in COVID-19. In the study overall: The United States, Italy and Spain were the sources of the acute and convalescent COVID-19 samples. PBMCs, B-cell-depleted T cells, or T cells provided the cDNA or gDNA that made up the material.

In the source study's methods: Using reference gene primer amplification, nucleated cell counts were estimated. Clones were sequenced by immunoSEQ multiplex PCR, and TCRdb holds only the in-frame ones, with some missing. V, J and clone size are taken as reported in that table, and D and trimming were inferred from the DNA itself. The data contain 250,000 to 350,000 clones, roughly nine tenths of them singletons. Sequenced: PBMCs or T cells enriched from blood (not recorded which). This sequence was found in a man in his sixties who had recovered from COVID-19. This sequence joins TRBV11-2 and TRBJ1-1; D is undetermined. CDR3 protein: CASSLDQRGKYHTEAFF. CDR3 in DNA: TGTGCCAGCAGCTTAGATCAACGGGGAAAATATCACACTGAAGCTTTCTTT.